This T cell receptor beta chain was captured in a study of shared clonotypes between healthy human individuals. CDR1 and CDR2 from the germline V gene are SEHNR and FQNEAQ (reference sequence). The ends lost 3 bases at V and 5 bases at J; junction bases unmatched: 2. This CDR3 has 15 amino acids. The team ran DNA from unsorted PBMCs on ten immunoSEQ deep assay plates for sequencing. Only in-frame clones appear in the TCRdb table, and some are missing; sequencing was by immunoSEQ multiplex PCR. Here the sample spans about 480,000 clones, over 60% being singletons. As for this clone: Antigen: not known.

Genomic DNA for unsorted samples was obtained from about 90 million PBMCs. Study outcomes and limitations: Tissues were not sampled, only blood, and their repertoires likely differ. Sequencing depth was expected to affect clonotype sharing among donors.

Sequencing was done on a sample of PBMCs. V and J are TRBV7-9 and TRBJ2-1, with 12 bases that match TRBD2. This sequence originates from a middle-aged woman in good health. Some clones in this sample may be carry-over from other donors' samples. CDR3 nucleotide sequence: TGTGCCAGCAGCTTTCCTAGCGGGAGGGACAATGAGCAGTTCTTC. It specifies CASSFPSGRDNEQFF.